Below, 21 T cell receptor beta chains from the same sample are listed, as sequenced in a study of cytomegalovirus exposure and HLA in healthy donors. In the PCR, 60 Vbeta and 13 Jbeta primers were used. The table came from immunoSEQ multiplex PCR; TCRdb's copy has only in-frame clones and leaves some out. The sample consists of about 82,000 clones, around 77% of them appearing once. The sequencing sample was made of PBMCs. These receptors all stem from a man aged 45-65 years in good health and CMV-seronegative.

The chain joins TRBV15 to TRBJ2-5; 10 nucleotides match TRBD2. Per germline, CDR1 LNHNV and CDR2 YYDKDF (reference sequence). With 5 bases clipped from V and 7 bases from J, the junction kept 16 bases outside the gene matches. CDR3 size: 17 residues. CDR3 bases: TGTGCCACCAGCCTGGGAGTCCCAGCGGGGGGGCCTTTGACCCAGTACTTC. Translating gives CATSLGVPAGGPLTQYF.

The rearrangement joins TRBV19 to TRBJ1-1, with 7 bases fitting TRBD1. V was clipped by 10 bases and J by 10 bases; unmatched bases: 12. The CDR3 has 12 residues. Germline V gives CDR1 LNHDA, CDR2 SQIVND (reference sequence). The CDR3 nucleotides read TGTGCCACCTCAAAGGAGGGGGCGCGAGCTTTCTTT. Amino acid sequence: CATSKEGARAFF.

V gene TRBV18 combines with J gene TRBJ1-3; 7 bases map to TRBD1. CDR3 length: 16 residues. The ends lost 7 bases at V and 4 bases at J; junction bases unmatched: 13. Germline V gene data show CDR1 as KGHSH and CDR2 as LQKENI. CDR3 sequence reads: CASCHRRDRTGNTIYF. CDR3 DNA: TGTGCCAGCTGTCACCGAAGGGACAGAACAGGAAACACCATATATTTT.

The V and J genes are TRBV7-2 and TRBJ1-4; D is possibly TRBD1 (5 bases). Trimming cost V 4 bases and J 4 bases, with 10 bases left between them. There are 14 residues in the CDR3. Germline-derived CDR1 and CDR2 are SGHTA and FQGNSA. CDR3 sequence reads: CASSSQQVNEKLFF. CDR3 DNA sequence: TGTGCCAGCAGCTCACAACAGGTTAATGAAAAACTGTTTTTT.

J is TRBJ1-6 and V is TRBV6-5; D is unresolved. V shed 8 bases and J shed 9 bases, with 11 bases lying between them. Germline CDR1 MNHEY, CDR2 SVGAGI. There are 12 residues in the CDR3. The CDR3: CASGRVSSPLHF. DNA of the CDR3: TGTGCCAGCGGGCGGGTCTCTTCACCCCTCCACTTT.

The rearrangement links TRBV9 to TRBJ2-2; 14 nucleotides line up with TRBD2. The germline CDR1 and CDR2 sequences are SGDLS and YYNGEE. V was clipped by 4 bases and J by 4 bases; unmatched bases: 6. This CDR3 region has 17 residues. CDR3 coding DNA: TGTGCCAGCAGCCTGACTAGCGGGGGGGCCGGCACCGGGGAGCTGTTTTTT. Translation: CASSLTSGGAGTGELFF.

The V gene is TRBV18, the J gene TRBJ2-1, with D possibly being TRBD2 (6 bases). Trimming cost V 0 bases and J 4 bases, with 13 bases left between them. Germline V CDR1 and CDR2: KGHSH, LQKENI. This CDR3 is 16 amino acids long. CDR3 sequence reads: CASSPPSGSGYNEQFF. CDR3 DNA sequence: TGTGCCAGCTCACCACCGTCGGGTAGCGGATACAATGAGCAGTTCTTC. The variable domain in full, with the rest retrieved from reference TRBV18 and TRBJ2-1, is NAGVMQNPRHLVRRRGQEARLRCSPMKGHSHVYWYRQLPEEGLKFMVYLQKENIIDESGMPKERFSAEFPKEGPSILRIQQVVRGDSAAYFCASSPPSGSGYNEQFFGPGTRLTVL.

This chain links TRBV19 with TRBJ2-5; 11 bases agree with TRBD1. This CDR3 spans 16 amino acids. Germline V gene data show CDR1 as LNHDA and CDR2 as SQIVND (reference sequence). V was pared by 7 bases and J by 4 bases, with 11 bases of the junction left unmatched. The CDR3 region has the DNA TGTGCCAGTAAAGAGCCGGGACAGGGGGACGGAGAGACCCAGTACTTC. It is translated as CASKEPGQGDGETQYF.

The chain links TRBV30 to TRBJ2-6; D call uncertain. CDR1 and CDR2 (germline): GTSNPN, SVGIG (reference sequence). Trimming took off 5 bases at V and 4 bases at J, with 3 bases between the two ends. The CDR3 totals 11 residues. CDR3 bases: TGTGCCTGGCAGGGGGCCAACGTCCTGACTTTC. It is translated as CAWQGANVLTF.

The rearrangement uses TRBV7-2 and TRBJ2-7; 8 bases are shared with TRBD2. CDR3 length: 14 amino acids. V shed 5 bases and J 1 base; nucleotides not matched to a gene: 4. CDR1 is SGHTA, CDR2 FQGNSA, per germline. CDR3 amino acids: CASSAGLASYEQYF. The CDR3 DNA is TGTGCCAGCAGCGCCGGACTAGCATCCTACGAGCAGTACTTC.

This clone showed up just a few times. The chain carries TRBV5-4 and TRBJ2-3, with 10 bases matching TRBD2. The CDR3 consists of 15 residues. The V and J ends lost 3 bases and 6 bases, in that order; junction bases with no gene match: 7. Germline assignment: CDR1 SGHNT and CDR2 YYREEE (reference sequence). The CDR3 region is CASSSGGTSADTQYF. For the CDR3, the DNA is TGTGCCAGCAGCTCAGGCGGGACTAGCGCGGATACGCAGTATTTT.

The genes are TRBV14 and TRBJ2-6; D gene ambiguous. The CDR3 length is 13 residues. The ends were cut back, 4 bases at V and 4 bases at J, with 5 bases in the middle. Germline V gene sequence: CDR1 SGHDN, CDR2 FVKESK. In nucleotides, the CDR3 is TGTGCCAGCAGCCCCGTAGGGGCCAACGTCCTGACTTTC. This codes for CASSPVGANVLTF.

This chain joins TRBV19 and TRBJ1-5, with TRBD1 matching over 7 bases. The CDR3 loop spans 15 amino acids. V dropped 3 bases and J dropped 0; count of bases not matched to a gene: 2. The V gene's germline CDR1 is LNHDA and CDR2 SQIVND (reference sequence). DNA of the CDR3: TGTGCCAGTAGTATTACAGGGGTTAGCAATCAGCCCCAGCATTTT. Its protein product is CASSITGVSNQPQHF.

The rearrangement uses TRBV7-8 and TRBJ2-5, with D hard to call. V lost 2 bases, J lost 4 bases, and 5 bases lay in between. CDR1 is SGHVS, CDR2 FQNEAQ, per germline. This CDR3 spans 12 amino acids. CDR3 sequence: CASSLFRETQYF. In nucleotides, the CDR3 is TGTGCCAGCAGCTTATTTCGAGAGACCCAGTACTTC.

This chain connects TRBV6-1 to TRBJ2-5, with D tentatively TRBD2 (5 bases). The V and J ends lost 3 bases and 5 bases respectively, with 22 bases between them. The CDR3 covers 17 residues. Germline values: CDR1 MNHNS, CDR2 SASEGT. The CDR3 bases are TGTGCCAGCAGTGACCCCTTAAAGAGGGTGTCGTACGAGACCCAGTACTTC. It codes for CASSDPLKRVSYETQYF.

This clone was picked up one time. The chain combines TRBV9 with TRBJ1-6; D is perhaps TRBD1 (6 bases). Germline loops: CDR1 SGDLS, CDR2 YYNGEE. The CDR3 spans 15 residues. Trimming took 4 bases from V and 10 from J, leaving 18 bases between them. CDR3 DNA sequence: TGTGCCAGCAGCCCCGGGACACCACTCGCCTCACCCCTCCACTTT. Translation: CASSPGTPLASPLHF.

The sample holds a few counts of this clone. The genes are TRBV6-6 and TRBJ2-5, with 8 bases that match TRBD1. This CDR3 spans 13 amino acids. The trim removed 5 bases at V and 7 bases at J, leaving 6 bases unmatched. Germline values: CDR1 MNHNY, CDR2 SVGAGI (reference sequence). DNA of the CDR3: TGTGCCAGCAGTCTGGACAGGGAAGGGACCCAGTACTTC. Protein: CASSLDREGTQYF.

The chain links TRBV7-8 to TRBJ1-3; D ambiguous. Germline loops: CDR1 SGHVS, CDR2 FQNEAQ. There are 15 residues in the CDR3. V lost 3 bases, J lost 0 bases, and 9 bases lay in between. The CDR3 coding sequence is TGTGCCAGCAGCTTCTCACGGGACTCTGGAAACACCATATATTTT. It is translated as CASSFSRDSGNTIYF. Variable domain in full (rest from reference TRBV7-8 and TRBJ1-3): GAGVSQSPRYKVAKRGQDVALRCDPISGHVSLFWYQQALGQGPEFLTYFQNEAQLDKSGLPSDRFFAERPEGSVSTLKIQRTQQEDSAVYLCASSFSRDSGNTIYFGEGSWLTVV.

The genes are TRBV18 and TRBJ1-4; 8 nucleotides align to TRBD1. The CDR3 runs to 15 residues. The germline V gene encodes CDR1 KGHSH and CDR2 LQKENI. With 6 bases clipped from V and 2 bases from J, the junction kept 5 bases outside the gene matches. Here the CDR3 DNA reads TGTGCCAGCTCCCCGGACAGGGTCACTAATGAAAAACTGTTTTTT. It specifies CASSPDRVTNEKLFF.

The table lists this clone with a few counts. V and J are TRBV9 and TRBJ2-5; 15 positions match TRBD2. The CDR3 extends over 18 amino acids. V gave up 0 bases and J gave up 4 bases; unmatched junction bases: 7. Germline V gives CDR1 SGDLS, CDR2 YYNGEE. The CDR3 is CASSVGGGGLAGGETQYF. DNA of the CDR3: TGTGCCAGCAGCGTAGGAGGAGGGGGACTAGCGGGGGGAGAGACCCAGTACTTC.

This chain links TRBV7-9 with TRBJ1-2, with TRBD1 as a possible D gene (5 bases). Trimming took 5 bases from V and 4 from J, leaving 14 bases between them. Germline CDR1 SEHNR, CDR2 FQNEAQ (reference sequence). CDR3 length: 14 residues. The CDR3 reads CASSAVRVSYGYTF. Written as DNA, the CDR3 is TGTGCCAGCAGCGCGGTCAGGGTATCCTATGGCTACACCTTC.